This TCR beta chain appears in the sequencing data of a study of T-cell memory formation after mild COVID-19. Study summary: Each donor largely had its own TCR clusters.

TCRdb independently ran MiXCR on the 5' RACE reads; one entry per CDR3 protein. This sample has around 340,000 distinct CDR3 sequences; 10% to 15% occur once, and the top ten carry about a fifth. CDR3 length equals 16 residues. Per the germline V gene, CDR1 is MNHEY and CDR2 is SVGAGI. The V gene lost 5 bases and the J gene lost 10 bases, with 24 bases spanning the gap. This clonotype was observed many times. The sequencing input was PBMCs or a T cell subset sorted from them (not recorded which). The receptor's source is a young man who had mild COVID-19 (a few samples of this study predate the infection). Cell type and time point are not known. The rearrangement joins TRBV6-5 to TRBJ2-1; the D call may be TRBD1 or TRBD2 (6 bases each). The CDR3 coding sequence is TGTGCCAGCAGTCTTTGGGTAGGGGGGTTGGGGTACGAGCAGTTCTTC. This gives the protein CASSLWVGGLGYEQFF.